This paragraph covers one TCR beta chain sequence. Its antigen is not identified. The CDR3 has 13 amino acids. Looked up from germline, CDR1 is SGDLS and CDR2 is YYNGEE. Trimming took 5 bases from V and 2 from J, leaving 10 bases between them. These data originate in a study of beta chain features in type 1 diabetes. Study outcomes and limitations: Type 1 diabetes patients had moderately but significantly shorter TCRB CDR3s in all four CD4+ subsets.

The sequenced template was cDNA made from the entire isolated RNA. TCRdb keeps only in-frame clones here, not all; method: immunoSEQ multiplex PCR. The repertoire holds over 150,000 clones, with just over 8% as singletons. Each sorted population was over 98% pure. The TCR originated in a woman younger than 30 with type 1 diabetes. V usage is TRBV9 and J usage is TRBJ2-5, with D possibly being TRBD2 (5 bases). Sequencing was done on a sample of central memory CD4+ T cells from blood. For the CDR3, the DNA is TGTGCCAGCAGACGACGGACTCAAGAGACCCAGTACTTC. Protein sequence: CASRRRTQETQYF.